The 29 T cell receptor beta chains presented below share a single source sample, sequenced in a study of T cells in Graves' hyperthyroidism and ophthalmopathy. TCR beta CDR3 regions were amplified from RNA transcripts. An initial round of RT-PCR targeting the TCR CDR3 relied on the HTBI primer set. TCRdb fed the multiplex PCR reads into MiXCR, producing one record per CDR3 protein. The table records roughly 400,000 distinct CDR3 sequences, around 15% of them present only once. What was sequenced was blood. The receptors derive from a man aged 50-60 years with Graves' ophthalmopathy.

This clonotype was recorded a few times. This chain joins TRBV7-6 and TRBJ2-1; 7 nucleotides agree with TRBD2. The CDR3 sequence is 17 residues long. V lost 1 base, J lost 4 bases, and 10 bases stayed unmatched. CDR1 is SGHVS, CDR2 FNYEAQ, per germline. The CDR3 loop is CASSLGATSESYNEQFF. The CDR3, as DNA: TGTGCCAGCAGCTTAGGAGCTACTAGCGAGTCTTACAATGAGCAGTTCTTC.

This clonotype was found a few times. The chain uses TRBV7-8 and TRBJ1-2; no clear D. V was pared by 4 bases and J by 8 bases, with 14 bases between. Germline assignment: CDR1 SGHVS and CDR2 FQNEAQ. CDR3 length: 13 residues. In nucleotides, the CDR3 is TGTGCCAGCAGCTCCCGCATGGCAGGCGGCTACACCTTC. This codes for CASSSRMAGGYTF. Full variable domain (missing parts from reference TRBV7-8 and TRBJ1-2): GAGVSQSPRYKVAKRGQDVALRCDPISGHVSLFWYQQALGQGPEFLTYFQNEAQLDKSGLPSDRFFAERPEGSVSTLKIQRTQQEDSAVYLCASSSRMAGGYTFGSGTRLTVV.

This clonotype occurred many times. The gene calls are TRBV11-3 and TRBJ2-1; D is perhaps TRBD1 or TRBD2 (6 bases each). Trimming removed 5 bases from V and 1 base from J, with 18 bases in between. The germline gives CDR1 SGHNT, CDR2 YENEEA. CDR3 length equals 17 residues. CDR3 in DNA: TGTGCCAGCAGCCCGACCCAACGGGGGCTATCCTACAATGAGCAGTTCTTC. This encodes CASSPTQRGLSYNEQFF.

The chain links TRBV24-1 to TRBJ2-2; D unclear. Germline V gene lookup returns CDR1 KGHDR and CDR2 SFDVKD. Deletions cut 6 bases from V and 2 bases from J, with 12 bases between. CDR3 length: 15 amino acids. The CDR3 DNA sequence: TGTGCCACCAGTCTCGACCTGCCTAACACCGGGGAGCTGTTTTTT. This sequence encodes CATSLDLPNTGELFF.

This clonotype has ten or more counts. In nucleotides, the CDR3 is TGTGCCAGCAGCTCCGGCGCGGTAGCGGGAGGGTTAAATGAGCAGTTCTTC. Translation: CASSSGAVAGGLNEQFF. The rearrangement uses TRBV11-2 and TRBJ2-1; TRBD2 aligns across 11 bases. Per the germline V gene, CDR1 is SGHAT and CDR2 is FQNNGV. The V and J ends lost 4 bases and 7 bases, in that order; junction bases with no gene match: 12. The CDR3 has 17 residues. The full variable domain, its missing parts supplied by reference TRBV11-2 and TRBJ2-1, is EAGVAQSPRYKIIEKRQSVAFWCNPISGHATLYWYQQILGQGPKLLIQFQNNGVVDDSQLPKDRFSAERLKGVDSTLKIQPAKLEDSAVYLCASSSGAVAGGLNEQFFGPGTRLTVL.

CDR3 amino acids: CASSRGQIPWQYF. The CDR3 DNA reads as TGTGCCAGCAGTAGAGGACAGATCCCCTGGCAGTACTTC. The chain combines TRBV28 with TRBJ2-7, with D possibly TRBD1 on 6 matching bases. The germline V and J ends were trimmed by 5 bases and 9 bases, with 17 bases remaining between them. Germline CDR1 MDHEN, CDR2 SYDVKM. The CDR3 is 13 residues long.

The table lists this clonotype with many counts. V gene TRBV6-1 combines with J gene TRBJ2-3; D gene unclear. The germline V gene encodes CDR1 MNHNS and CDR2 SASEGT. The germline V and J ends were trimmed by 4 bases and 6 bases, with 11 bases remaining between them. The CDR3 consists of 13 residues. CDR3 DNA sequence: TGTGCCAGCAGTGGCCAGTTTGTGGATACGCAGTATTTT. Amino acids: CASSGQFVDTQYF.

V gene TRBV6-6 combines with J gene TRBJ2-1; no reliable D call. The germline gives CDR1 MNHNY, CDR2 SVGAGI (reference sequence). This CDR3 has 15 amino acids. The V end was cut by 0 bases, the J end by 7 bases, with 13 bases between. The CDR3 DNA sequence: TGTGCCAGCAGTTACTCGGGTCGGAGTCGTAATGAGCAGTTCTTC. Translated: CASSYSGRSRNEQFF.

This clonotype was counted at least ten times. The rearrangement uses TRBV28 and TRBJ2-2; 8 bases map to TRBD2. V lost 5 bases, J lost 2 bases, and 4 bases stayed unmatched. Germline CDR1 MDHEN, CDR2 SYDVKM. This CDR3 has 15 residues. The CDR3 sequence is CASSRAGGNTGELFF. The CDR3 DNA reads TGTGCCAGCAGTCGGGCGGGAGGAAACACCGGGGAGCTGTTTTTT. Full variable domain (outside the CDR3, taken from reference TRBV28 and TRBJ2-2): DVKVTQSSRYLVKRTGEKVFLECVQDMDHENMFWYRQDPGLGLRLIYFSYDVKMKEKGDIPEGYSVSREKKERFSLILESASTNQTSMYLCASSRAGGNTGELFFGEGSRLTVL.

This clonotype came up many times. The chain couples TRBV18 to TRBJ1-4, with 8 bases identical to TRBD1. J was trimmed by 2 bases and V by 3 bases; bases with no gene match: 5. CDR3 length: 16 residues. The V gene's germline CDR1 is KGHSH and CDR2 LQKENI. CDR3 in DNA: TGTGCCAGCTCACCCCGACAGGGGAGGACTAATGAAAAACTGTTTTTT. As protein: CASSPRQGRTNEKLFF.

CDR3 loop: CASSQGPAGAFF. In DNA form, the CDR3 reads TGTGCCAGCAGCCAGGGGCCCGCCGGAGCTTTCTTT. This chain links TRBV3-1 with TRBJ1-1, with D possibly matching TRBD1 (5 bases). V lost 3 bases and J 10 bases, leaving 12 bases between the germline ends. The CDR3 spans 12 residues. Germline V gene lookup returns CDR1 LGHDT and CDR2 YNNKEL (reference sequence).

V usage is TRBV11-1 and J usage is TRBJ2-5; TRBD2 aligns across 10 bases. J gave up 5 bases and V 2 bases, and 5 bases lay outside the gene matches. This CDR3 has 15 residues. Germline lookup yields CDR1 SGHAT and CDR2 FQDESV (reference sequence). CDR3 DNA: TGTGCCAGCAGCTTAAGGGGACTAGCGTTGGAGACCCAGTACTTC. Protein sequence: CASSLRGLALETQYF.

This clonotype was seen ten or more times. The chain has TRBV20-1 and TRBJ2-1; D might be TRBD2 (6 bases). Trimming pared 6 bases from V and 9 bases from J, leaving 21 bases between. The germline V gene has CDR1 DFQATT and CDR2 SNEGSKA (reference sequence). CDR3 length: 14 amino acids. The DNA of the CDR3 is TGCAGTGCGAAACCGGGAGCTACTATGGGTGAGCAGTTCTTC. Translating it yields CSAKPGATMGEQFF.

This chain uses TRBV2 with TRBJ2-1; TRBD1 matches 10 bases. Germline CDR1 and CDR2: SNHLY and FYNNEI. V was pared by 8 bases and J by 5 bases, with 3 bases of the junction left unmatched. The length of the CDR3 is 13 residues. CDR3 DNA sequence: TGTGCCAGCTTGGGGACAGGGGACAATGAGCAGTTCTTC. Amino acid sequence: CASLGTGDNEQFF.

The chain joins TRBV7-2 to TRBJ2-7, with D unresolved. Germline V lookup: CDR1 SGHTA, CDR2 FQGNSA. Trimming pared 8 bases from V and 0 bases from J, leaving 8 bases between. This CDR3 region has 12 residues. CDR3: CASGPSSYEQYF. CDR3 bases: TGTGCCAGCGGGCCGAGCTCCTACGAGCAGTACTTC. Using reference TRBV7-2 and TRBJ2-7 for the parts outside the CDR3, the full variable domain is GAGVSQSPSNKVTEKGKDVELRCDPISGHTALYWYRQSLGQGLEFLIYFQGNSAPDKSGLPSDRFSAERTGGSVSTLTIQRTQQEDSAVYLCASGPSSYEQYFGPGTRLTVT.

With respect to this clonotype: Sequence at one end of the junction differs from germline and may be a read error. This sequence joins TRBV7-9 and TRBJ2-5, with D possibly TRBD2 on 6 matching bases. Germline V CDR1 and CDR2: SEHNR, FQNEAQ (reference sequence). This CDR3 comprises 13 residues. In nucleotides, the CDR3 is TGTGCCAGCAGCCCTCTAGCGAAAGAGGCCCAGTACTTC. It is translated as CASSPLAKEAQYF.

This clonotype was seen at least ten times. The chain links TRBV7-6 to TRBJ2-5, with 12 bases identical to TRBD2. This CDR3 spans 14 amino acids. V gave up 5 bases and J gave up 5 bases; unmatched junction bases: 3. Germline loops: CDR1 SGHVS, CDR2 FNYEAQ. The CDR3 region has the DNA TGTGCCAGCAGCCGGACTAGCGGGAAGGAGACCCAGTACTTC. Translated, it gives CASSRTSGKETQYF. The variable domain in full, with the rest retrieved from reference TRBV7-6 and TRBJ2-5, is GAGVSQSPRYKVTKRGQDVALRCDPISGHVSLYWYRQALGQGPEFLTYFNYEAQQDKSGLPNDRFSAERPEGSISTLTIQRTEQRDSAMYRCASSRTSGKETQYFGPGTRLLVL.

V usage is TRBV29-1 and J usage is TRBJ1-6, with D possibly being TRBD1 (6 bases). The CDR3 has 14 amino acids. Germline CDR1 and CDR2: SQVTM and ANQGSEA. V was trimmed by 4 bases and J by 7 bases, leaving 14 bases between them. CDR3 amino acids: CSVVEGGSNSPLHF. The CDR3 DNA sequence: TGCAGCGTTGTGGAGGGGGGATCGAATTCACCCCTCCACTTT.

Many counts were recorded for this clonotype. The J gene is TRBJ2-4, the V gene TRBV12-3 or TRBV12-4; no clear D gene. The germline V and J ends were trimmed by 5 bases and 14 bases, with 31 bases remaining between them. There are 17 residues in the CDR3. The CDR3 DNA follows: TGTGCCAGCAGTCCTTTCTATAGAAGCTCTGGCCAAAATGAAGAGTACTTC. Translated, it gives CASSPFYRSSGQNEEYF.

To note about this clonotype: One base away lies a much larger clone, so this may be a sequencing read error. The V gene is TRBV20-1, the J gene TRBJ1-4; 8 bases fit TRBD1. CDR1 and CDR2 from the germline V gene are DFQATT and SNEGSKA (reference sequence). The CDR3 covers 15 residues. CDR3 nucleotide sequence: TGCAGTGATAGAGATCTGGGACAGGCTAATGAAAAACTGTTTTTT. Protein sequence: CSDRDLGQANEKLFF.

This sequence joins TRBV20-1 and TRBJ2-7; TRBD2 aligns across 14 bases. The germline V gene has CDR1 DFQATT and CDR2 SNEGSKA (reference sequence). V was pared by 5 bases and J by 1 base, with 10 bases of the junction left unmatched. The CDR3 has 17 amino acids. The CDR3 loop is CSADPGTSGSWSYEQYF. Here the CDR3 DNA reads TGCAGTGCTGACCCCGGGACTAGCGGGAGTTGGTCCTACGAGCAGTACTTC.

This chain links TRBV7-9 with TRBJ2-1; perhaps D is TRBD1 or TRBD2 (6 bases each). The V end lost 5 bases, the J end lost 0 bases, and 14 bases lay between the germline ends. In germline, CDR1 is SEHNR, CDR2 FQNEAQ (reference sequence). The CDR3 contains 16 residues. The CDR3 protein is CASSAGGRASYNEQFF. In nucleotides, the CDR3 is TGTGCCAGCAGCGCTGGGGGGCGGGCCTCCTACAATGAGCAGTTCTTC.

This clonotype was seen repeatedly, ten times or more. The chain recombines TRBV28 with TRBJ2-1; a weak D match, TRBD2 (5 bases). V was trimmed by 5 bases and J by 5 bases, leaving 19 bases between them. Looked up from germline, CDR1 is MDHEN and CDR2 is SYDVKM. This CDR3 is 16 amino acids long. The CDR3 here is CASSPPRRLLNNEQFF. The CDR3 region has the DNA TGTGCCAGCAGTCCCCCCCGGAGACTATTAAACAATGAGCAGTTCTTC.

This clonotype came up many times. V gene TRBV3-1 combines with J gene TRBJ2-5; D is uncertain. Germline CDR1 LGHDT, CDR2 YNNKEL (reference sequence). Trimming stripped 8 bases from V and 1 base from J, with 8 bases between. There are 12 residues in the CDR3. The CDR3 sequence is CASGPVQETQYF. CDR3 sequence (DNA): TGTGCCAGCGGGCCCGTCCAAGAGACCCAGTACTTC.

This clonotype has only a few counts. The V call is TRBV20-1, the J call TRBJ2-5; TRBD2 might be the D (5 bases). Germline V lookup: CDR1 DFQATT, CDR2 SNEGSKA (reference sequence). The length of the CDR3 is 17 residues. V was shortened by 2 bases and J by 4 bases, with 23 bases between the two germline ends. CDR3 in amino acids: CSARSLEADSLRETQYF. CDR3 nucleotide sequence: TGCAGTGCTAGAAGTCTCGAAGCGGACTCTCTCCGAGAGACCCAGTACTTC.

CDR3 region: CAISEAGGRPQHF. CDR3 sequence (DNA): TGTGCCATCAGTGAGGCAGGGGGTCGGCCCCAGCATTTT. The genes are TRBV10-3 and TRBJ1-5; 7 bases match TRBD1. The CDR3 has 13 residues. Germline assignment: CDR1 ENHRY and CDR2 SYGVKD. Trimming took 2 bases from V and 9 from J; bases not matched to a gene: 4.

There are many counts of this clonotype. J is TRBJ1-3 and V is TRBV11-2; 9 bases match TRBD1. CDR1 is SGHAT and CDR2 is FQNNGV in the germline V gene. This CDR3 is built from 16 residues. With V trimmed by 6 bases and J by 0 bases, 6 bases remained unmatched. The DNA of the CDR3 is TGTGCCAGCAGTCGGGACAGGGATAACTCTGGAAACACCATATATTTT. Translating gives CASSRDRDNSGNTIYF.

In its sample, this clonotype was seen a few times. The chain carries TRBV24-1 and TRBJ2-1; tentative D call: TRBD1 (6 bases). The CDR3 covers 15 residues. Trimming stripped 3 bases from V and 7 bases from J, with 15 bases between. The germline V gene encodes CDR1 KGHDR and CDR2 SFDVKD. CDR3 residues: CATSDDRHQANEQFF. The CDR3 nucleotides are TGTGCCACCAGTGATGACAGGCACCAGGCGAATGAGCAGTTCTTC.

There are a few counts of this clonotype. The chain employs TRBV27 and TRBJ1-4; perhaps TRBD1 as D (5 bases). This CDR3 is built from 13 residues. Trimming stripped 11 bases from V and 1 base from J, with 11 bases between. Germline V gene data show CDR1 as MNHEY and CDR2 as SMNVEV (reference sequence). This CDR3 reads CAGHQGTNEKLFF. The CDR3 bases are TGTGCCGGCCACCAGGGAACTAATGAAAAACTGTTTTTT.